This T cell receptor (beta chain) was sequenced in a study of blood T cells in healthy people across ages. General study findings and limits: Aged donors had fewer naive CD4+ cells and lower diversity than long-lived donors.

V lost 3 bases and J lost 5, with 7 bases in between. The CDR3 spans 11 residues. Germline assignment: CDR1 GTSNPN and CDR2 SVGIG (reference sequence). Note on this clonotype: Its specificity is not known.

Using a J-beta primer mix together with a sample-barcoded 5' primer, a second PCR was run for about 7 to 12 cycles. TCRdb reanalysed the 5' RACE reads using MiXCR and keeps one entry per CDR3 protein. The data show over a million distinct CDR3 sequences, approximately 42% seen once. This clonotype was obtained from a woman younger than 35 in good health. The gene calls are TRBV30 and TRBJ2-5; unclear D gene. Input material: blood. The CDR3 loop reads CAWRIGETQYF. The CDR3 DNA reads as TGTGCCTGGAGGATAGGGGAGACCCAGTACTTC.